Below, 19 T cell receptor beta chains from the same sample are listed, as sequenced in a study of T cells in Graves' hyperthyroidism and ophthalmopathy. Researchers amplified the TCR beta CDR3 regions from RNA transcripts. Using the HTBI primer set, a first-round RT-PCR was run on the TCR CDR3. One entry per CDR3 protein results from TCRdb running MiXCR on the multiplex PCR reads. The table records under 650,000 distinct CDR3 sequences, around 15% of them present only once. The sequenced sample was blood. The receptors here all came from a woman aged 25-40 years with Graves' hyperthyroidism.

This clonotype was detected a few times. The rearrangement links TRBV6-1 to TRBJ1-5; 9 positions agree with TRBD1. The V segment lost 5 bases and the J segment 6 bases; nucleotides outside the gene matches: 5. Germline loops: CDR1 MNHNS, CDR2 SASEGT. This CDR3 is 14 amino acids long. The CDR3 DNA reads TGTGCCAGCAGTCCCACAGGGGGCGTTCAGCCCCAGCATTTT. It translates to CASSPTGGVQPQHF.

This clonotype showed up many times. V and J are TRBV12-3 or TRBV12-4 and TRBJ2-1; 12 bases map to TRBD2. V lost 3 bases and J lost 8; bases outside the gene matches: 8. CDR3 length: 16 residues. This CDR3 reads CASSFRLAGAGDEQFF. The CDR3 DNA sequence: TGTGCCAGCAGTTTCAGACTAGCGGGAGCTGGGGATGAGCAGTTCTTC.

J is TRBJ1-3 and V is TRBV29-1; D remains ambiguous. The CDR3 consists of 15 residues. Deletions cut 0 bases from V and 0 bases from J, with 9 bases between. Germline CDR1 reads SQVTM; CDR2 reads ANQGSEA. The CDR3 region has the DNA TGCAGCGTTGAAGACGGGAACGTCTCTGGAAACACCATATATTTT. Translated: CSVEDGNVSGNTIYF.

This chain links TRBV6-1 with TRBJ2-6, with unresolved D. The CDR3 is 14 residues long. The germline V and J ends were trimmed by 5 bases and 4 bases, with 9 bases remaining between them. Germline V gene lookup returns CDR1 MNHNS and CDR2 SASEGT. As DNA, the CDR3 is TGTGCCAGCAGTAGTCGTTTCGGGGCCAACGTCCTGACTTTC. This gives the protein CASSSRFGANVLTF.

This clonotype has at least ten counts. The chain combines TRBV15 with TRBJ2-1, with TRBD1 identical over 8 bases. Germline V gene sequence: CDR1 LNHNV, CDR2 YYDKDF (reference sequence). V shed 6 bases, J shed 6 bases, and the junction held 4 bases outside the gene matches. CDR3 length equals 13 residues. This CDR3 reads CATRGRGLNEQFF. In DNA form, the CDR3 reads TGTGCCACCAGGGGCAGGGGGCTCAATGAGCAGTTCTTC.

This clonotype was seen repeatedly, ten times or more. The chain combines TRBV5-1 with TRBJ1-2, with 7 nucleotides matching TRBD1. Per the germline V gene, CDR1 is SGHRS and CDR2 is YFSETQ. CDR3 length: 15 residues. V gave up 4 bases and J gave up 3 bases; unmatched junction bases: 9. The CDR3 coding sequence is TGCGCCAGCAGCGGGCGACAGGGATCCCACTATGGCTACACCTTC. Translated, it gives CASSGRQGSHYGYTF.

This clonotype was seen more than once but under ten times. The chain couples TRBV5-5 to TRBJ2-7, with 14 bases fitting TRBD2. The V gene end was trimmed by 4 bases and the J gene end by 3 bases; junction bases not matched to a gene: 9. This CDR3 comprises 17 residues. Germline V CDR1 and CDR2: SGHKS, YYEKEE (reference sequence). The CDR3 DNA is TGTGCCAGCAGCGCCGGACTAGCGGGAGGAATAAACTACGAGCAGTACTTC. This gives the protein CASSAGLAGGINYEQYF.

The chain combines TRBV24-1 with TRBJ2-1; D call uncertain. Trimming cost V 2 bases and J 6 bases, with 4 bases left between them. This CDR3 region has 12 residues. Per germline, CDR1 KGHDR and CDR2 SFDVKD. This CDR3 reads CATSDSPNEQFF. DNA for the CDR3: TGTGCCACCAGTGATTCCCCCAATGAGCAGTTCTTC.

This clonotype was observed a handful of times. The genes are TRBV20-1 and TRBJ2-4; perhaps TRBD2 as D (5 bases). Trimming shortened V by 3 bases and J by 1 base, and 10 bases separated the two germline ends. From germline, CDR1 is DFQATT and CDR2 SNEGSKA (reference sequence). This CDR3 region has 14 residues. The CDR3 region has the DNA TGCAGTGCTAGGAGGGCCGCGGCCAAAAACATTCAGTACTTC. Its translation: CSARRAAAKNIQYF.

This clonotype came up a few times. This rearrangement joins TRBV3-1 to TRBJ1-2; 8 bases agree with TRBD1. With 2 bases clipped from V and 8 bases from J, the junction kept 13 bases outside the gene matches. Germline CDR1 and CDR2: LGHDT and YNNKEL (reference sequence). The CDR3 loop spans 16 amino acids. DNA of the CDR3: TGTGCCAGCAGCCAACCGTACCTCCCGACAGGGGAGGGCTACACCTTC. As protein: CASSQPYLPTGEGYTF.

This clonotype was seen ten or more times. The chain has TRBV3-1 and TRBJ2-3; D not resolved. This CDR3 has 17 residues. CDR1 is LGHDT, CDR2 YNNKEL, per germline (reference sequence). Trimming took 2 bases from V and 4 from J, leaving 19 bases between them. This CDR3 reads CASSQYFSAAGSDTQYF. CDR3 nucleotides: TGTGCCAGCAGCCAATACTTCTCAGCTGCCGGATCAGATACGCAGTATTTT.

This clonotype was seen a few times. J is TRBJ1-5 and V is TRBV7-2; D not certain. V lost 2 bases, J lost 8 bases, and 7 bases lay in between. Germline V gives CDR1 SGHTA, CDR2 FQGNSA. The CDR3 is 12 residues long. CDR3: CASSLIREPQHF. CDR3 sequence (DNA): TGTGCCAGCAGCTTAATACGGGAGCCCCAGCATTTT.

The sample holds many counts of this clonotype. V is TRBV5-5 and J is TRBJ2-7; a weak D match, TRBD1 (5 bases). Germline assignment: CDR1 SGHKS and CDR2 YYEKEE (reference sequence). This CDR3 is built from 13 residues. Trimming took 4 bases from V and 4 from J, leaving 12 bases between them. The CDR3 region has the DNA TGTGCCAGCAGCCCCCTGGGGCAGTACGAGCAGTACTTC. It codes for CASSPLGQYEQYF.

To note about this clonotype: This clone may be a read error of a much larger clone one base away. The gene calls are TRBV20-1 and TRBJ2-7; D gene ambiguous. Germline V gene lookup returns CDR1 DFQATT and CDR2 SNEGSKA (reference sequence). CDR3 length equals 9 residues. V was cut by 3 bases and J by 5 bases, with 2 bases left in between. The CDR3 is CSASNEQYF. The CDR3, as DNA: TGCAGTGCTAGCAACGAGCAGTACTTC.

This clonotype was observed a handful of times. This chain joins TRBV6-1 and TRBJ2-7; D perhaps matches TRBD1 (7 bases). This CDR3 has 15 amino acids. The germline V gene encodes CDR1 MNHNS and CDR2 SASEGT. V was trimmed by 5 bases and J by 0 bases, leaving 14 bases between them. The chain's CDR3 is CASSRRDSSSYEQYF. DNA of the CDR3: TGTGCCAGCAGTCGGCGGGACAGCTCCTCCTACGAGCAGTACTTC.

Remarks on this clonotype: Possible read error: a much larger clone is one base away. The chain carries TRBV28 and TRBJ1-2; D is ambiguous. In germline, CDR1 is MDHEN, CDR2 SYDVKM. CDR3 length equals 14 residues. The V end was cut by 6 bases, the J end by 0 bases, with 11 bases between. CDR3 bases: TGTGCCAGCAGAGCGACCACAGCTAACTATGGCTACACCTTC. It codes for CASRATTANYGYTF.

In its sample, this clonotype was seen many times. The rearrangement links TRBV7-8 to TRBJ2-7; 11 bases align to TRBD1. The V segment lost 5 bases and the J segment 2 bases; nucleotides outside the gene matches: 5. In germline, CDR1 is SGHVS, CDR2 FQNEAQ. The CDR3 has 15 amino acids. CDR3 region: CASSADRGPAYEQYF. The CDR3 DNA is TGTGCCAGCAGCGCGGACAGGGGGCCGGCCTACGAGCAGTACTTC.

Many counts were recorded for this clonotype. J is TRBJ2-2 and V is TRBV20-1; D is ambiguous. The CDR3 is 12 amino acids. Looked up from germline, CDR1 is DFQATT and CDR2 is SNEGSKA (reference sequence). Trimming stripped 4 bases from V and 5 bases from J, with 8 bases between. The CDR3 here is CSATDKTGELFF. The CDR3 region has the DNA TGCAGTGCTACCGACAAAACCGGGGAGCTGTTTTTT.

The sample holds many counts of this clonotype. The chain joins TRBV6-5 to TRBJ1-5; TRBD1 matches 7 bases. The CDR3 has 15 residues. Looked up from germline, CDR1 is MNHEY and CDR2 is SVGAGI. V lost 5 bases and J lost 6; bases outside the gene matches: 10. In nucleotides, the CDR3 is TGTGCCAGCAGTCGGACACGACAGGGAAGTCAGCCCCAGCATTTT. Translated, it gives CASSRTRQGSQPQHF.